The 21 T cell receptor beta chains in this list originate from one sample, sequenced in a study of blood T cell repertoires in COVID-19. Profiled with immunoSEQ multiplex PCR; TCRdb holds only in-frame clones, not every one. The data contain about 160,000 clones, approximately 82% of them singletons. Source material: peripheral blood. Receptor source: a middle-aged woman with COVID-19, enrolled during active disease.

This clone showed up just once. CDR3 coding DNA: TGTGCCAGCAGTTTACCACTCTCCGGGGGGCTGTTTTTT. Translating gives CASSLPLSGGLFF. V gene TRBV28 combines with J gene TRBJ1-4; D perhaps matches TRBD1 (5 bases). Germline CDR1 MDHEN, CDR2 SYDVKM. The CDR3 loop spans 13 amino acids. V lost 2 bases and J 14 bases, leaving 15 bases between the germline ends.

V usage is TRBV7-9 and J usage is TRBJ2-3; 12 bases line up with TRBD2. Trimming removed 6 bases from V and 6 bases from J; junction bases left unmatched: 4. The germline CDR1 and CDR2 sequences are SEHNR and FQNEAQ (reference sequence). The CDR3 length is 14 residues. The CDR3 DNA sequence: TGTGCCAGCAGGACTAGCGGGGGCGTGGATACGCAGTATTTT. Protein sequence: CASRTSGGVDTQYF.

The CDR3 sequence is CASSYSRRGVGYGYTF. DNA for the CDR3: TGTGCCAGCAGTTACTCGAGACGGGGAGTTGGCTATGGCTACACCTTC. The chain recombines TRBV6-5 with TRBJ1-2; D ambiguous. V was cut by 0 bases and J by 4 bases, with 15 bases left in between. Germline CDR1 MNHEY, CDR2 SVGAGI. This CDR3 region has 16 residues.

As concerns this clone: The same CDR3 is also encoded by other DNA sequences in this sample. The J gene is TRBJ2-3, the V gene TRBV7-3, with 10 bases identical to TRBD2. From germline, CDR1 is SGHTA and CDR2 FQGTGA. This CDR3 has 15 residues. V lost 5 bases, J lost 3 bases, and 5 bases stayed unmatched. The CDR3: CASSQSGGATDTQYF. Written as DNA, the CDR3 is TGTGCCAGCAGCCAAAGCGGGGGGGCAACAGATACGCAGTATTTT.

The chain has TRBV7-9 and TRBJ2-7; 7 bases match TRBD1. The CDR3 loop spans 18 amino acids. The germline V gene has CDR1 SEHNR and CDR2 FQNEAQ (reference sequence). V gave up 5 bases and J gave up 4 bases; unmatched junction bases: 20. This CDR3 is CASSHMGDSPRVMYEQYV. For the CDR3, the DNA is TGTGCCAGCAGCCACATGGGGGACAGTCCTCGAGTGATGTACGAGCAGTACGTC.

The CDR3 DNA sequence: TGTGCCAGCAGCGTAGTGGCAGGGGGCGCCTACAATGAGCAGTTCTTC. The encoded protein is CASSVVAGGAYNEQFF. The gene calls are TRBV9 and TRBJ2-1; 8 positions agree with TRBD1. This CDR3 is 16 amino acids long. Germline CDR1 is SGDLS and CDR2 is YYNGEE. V shed 0 bases and J 2 bases; nucleotides not matched to a gene: 4.

V is TRBV9 and J is TRBJ1-3; 7 bases align to TRBD1. CDR1 SGDLS and CDR2 YYNGEE come from the germline V gene. Losses at the gene ends were 4 bases for V and 8 bases for J; bases not matched to a gene: 6. The CDR3 extends over 13 amino acids. DNA for the CDR3: TGTGCCAGCAGCAGAACAGGGGTCGACACCATATATTTT. Its protein product is CASSRTGVDTIYF.

V gene TRBV29-1 combines with J gene TRBJ2-5; 8 nucleotides line up with TRBD1. Germline lookup yields CDR1 SQVTM and CDR2 ANQGSEA. Trimming took 6 bases from V and 5 from J; bases not matched to a gene: 11. The length of the CDR3 is 14 residues. DNA of the CDR3: TGCAGCGTGGTCCCGGGACAGGTTCGGGAGACCCAGTACTTC. Protein product: CSVVPGQVRETQYF.

The gene calls are TRBV6-5 and TRBJ1-6; the match to TRBD1 covers 9 bases. Germline loops: CDR1 MNHEY, CDR2 SVGAGI. The CDR3 consists of 14 residues. Unmatched junction bases numbered 4, after V lost 6 bases and J lost 7 bases. The CDR3: CASRGTGKNSPLHF. The CDR3 DNA sequence: TGTGCCAGCAGGGGGACAGGGAAAAATTCACCCCTCCACTTT.

CDR3 amino acids: CASSQWSSSYNEQFF. The CDR3 DNA is TGTGCCAGCAGCCAATGGAGCAGCTCCTACAATGAGCAGTTCTTC. V and J are TRBV5-8 and TRBJ2-1; the D is unclear. CDR1 and CDR2 (germline): SGHTS, YDEGEE. The CDR3 loop spans 15 amino acids. Deletions cut 4 bases from V and 0 bases from J, with 11 bases between. Complete variable domain (other parts from reference TRBV5-8 and TRBJ2-1): EAGVTQSPTHLIKTRGQQATLRCSPISGHTSVYWYQQALGLGLQFLLWYDEGEERNRGNFPPRFSGRQFPNYSSELNVNALELEDSALYLCASSQWSSSYNEQFFGPGTRLTVL.

The chain uses TRBV7-9 and TRBJ2-7, with a weak D call TRBD1 (6 bases). Trimming shortened V by 3 bases and J by 6 bases, and 15 bases separated the two germline ends. In germline, CDR1 is SEHNR, CDR2 FQNEAQ (reference sequence). The CDR3 is made up of 14 amino acids. The CDR3 loop is CASSFIPGASEQYF. The CDR3 coding sequence is TGTGCCAGCAGCTTCATCCCAGGGGCTAGCGAGCAGTACTTC.

The chain couples TRBV27 to TRBJ1-2; 7 nucleotides agree with TRBD1. Germline V lookup: CDR1 MNHEY, CDR2 SMNVEV (reference sequence). CDR3 length equals 16 residues. Germline trimming cut 6 bases from V and 4 bases from J; bases unmatched to any gene: 14. CDR3 in amino acids: CASSPWIGTVPYGYTF. DNA for the CDR3: TGTGCCAGCAGCCCCTGGATCGGGACAGTTCCCTATGGCTACACCTTC.

This rearrangement joins TRBV11-2 to TRBJ2-5; 9 nucleotides align to TRBD2. Trimming took 3 bases from V and 4 from J; bases not matched to a gene: 15. CDR3 length: 18 residues. Germline loops: CDR1 SGHAT, CDR2 FQNNGV. The CDR3 is CASSFRPSASREGETQYF. The DNA of the CDR3 is TGTGCCAGCAGCTTTAGGCCCTCGGCGTCGCGGGAGGGAGAGACCCAGTACTTC.

V and J are TRBV7-2 and TRBJ2-7; no clear D. Trimming pared 6 bases from V and 0 bases from J, leaving 9 bases between. Germline CDR1 and CDR2: SGHTA and FQGNSA. CDR3 length: 13 amino acids. DNA for the CDR3: TGTGCCAGCAGTATGCAGATCTCCTACGAGCAGTACTTC. Its translation is CASSMQISYEQYF.

V gene TRBV14 combines with J gene TRBJ1-3; D is possibly TRBD1 (6 bases). V was trimmed by 1 base and J by 3 bases, leaving 7 bases between them. This CDR3 contains 14 residues. CDR1 and CDR2 (germline): SGHDN, FVKESK. The CDR3 loop reads CASSQATGGNTIYF. CDR3 nucleotide sequence: TGTGCCAGCAGCCAAGCGACAGGTGGAAACACCATATATTTT.

This clone is a singleton in its sample. The chain recombines TRBV5-1 with TRBJ2-7, with 7 nucleotides matching TRBD2. Germline assignment: CDR1 SGHRS and CDR2 YFSETQ. The CDR3 is made up of 14 amino acids. With 4 bases clipped from V and 7 bases from J, the junction kept 11 bases outside the gene matches. The CDR3 loop reads CASSIDLAVGEQYF. The CDR3 coding sequence is TGCGCCAGCAGCATCGATCTAGCGGTCGGGGAGCAGTACTTC.

V is TRBV6-5 and J is TRBJ2-5; D is uncertain. The CDR3 is 13 amino acids. Germline V gene sequence: CDR1 MNHEY, CDR2 SVGAGI. V shed 4 bases and J shed 0 bases, with 6 bases lying between them. CDR3 sequence reads: CASSSPYQETQYF. CDR3 nucleotide sequence: TGTGCCAGCAGTTCTCCGTACCAAGAGACCCAGTACTTC.

This chain joins TRBV2 and TRBJ1-1, with D hard to call. Germline CDR1 is SNHLY and CDR2 is FYNNEI. The V end lost 3 bases, the J end lost 7 bases, and 15 bases lay between the germline ends. This CDR3 region has 14 residues. CDR3 in amino acids: CASSEVRSQIEAFF. DNA of the CDR3: TGTGCCAGCAGTGAGGTTCGGAGTCAGATTGAAGCTTTCTTT. The entire variable domain, with the rest obtained from reference TRBV2 and TRBJ1-1, is as follows: EPEVTQTPSHQVTQMGQEVILRCVPISNHLYFYWYRQILGQKVEFLVSFYNNEISEKSEIFDDQFSVERPDGSNFTLKIRSTKLEDSAMYFCASSEVRSQIEAFFGQGTRLTVV.

CDR3 DNA: TGTGCCAGCAGAATCGGACTAGCGGGCCGGGAAGTCCGCGAGCAGTACTTC. Amino acids: CASRIGLAGREVREQYF. The rearrangement joins TRBV27 to TRBJ2-7; 11 bases match TRBD2. Germline V gene data show CDR1 as MNHEY and CDR2 as SMNVEV (reference sequence). The CDR3 has 17 amino acids. The V segment lost 6 bases and the J segment 6 bases; nucleotides outside the gene matches: 16.

The gene calls are TRBV6-9 and TRBJ1-1; D is unclear. This CDR3 is 15 amino acids long. Trimming left V 3 bases short and J 1 base short, with 12 bases between. Germline lookup yields CDR1 MNHGY and CDR2 SVAAGI. CDR3 protein: CASSYPLTPNTEAFF. The CDR3 DNA follows: TGTGCCAGCAGTTACCCCCTGACACCGAACACTGAAGCTTTCTTT.

V gene TRBV19 combines with J gene TRBJ1-5; 9 nucleotides match TRBD1. Germline loops: CDR1 LNHDA, CDR2 SQIVND (reference sequence). The CDR3 runs 14 residues. V shed 4 bases, J shed 6 bases, and the junction held 4 bases outside the gene matches. Written as DNA, the CDR3 is TGTGCCAGTAGTAGGGGACAGGGTACTCAGCCCCAGCATTTT. Amino acids: CASSRGQGTQPQHF.